Detailed here is one T cell receptor beta chain. No antigen is known for it. This entry belongs to a study of T-cell memory formation after mild COVID-19. General observations from the study: The finding that pre-infection memory included some responding clones suggested that cross-reactive memory joined.

TCRdb processed the 5' RACE reads anew with MiXCR; each CDR3 protein has one entry. The table records a few hundred thousand distinct CDR3 sequences, roughly an eighth of them present only once. Sequenced material: PBMCs or a T cell subset sorted from them (not recorded which). This TCR came from a man between 18 and 35 years old who had mild COVID-19 (a few samples of this study predate the infection). Cell type and time point are not known.

CDR3 coding DNA: TGTGCCAGCAGCTTAAGGAAAAATGAGCAGTTCTTC. Amino acids: CASSLRKNEQFF. The chain has TRBV11-2 and TRBJ2-1; D remains unclear. V shed 2 bases and J shed 7 bases, with 6 bases lying between them. This CDR3 has 12 residues. CDR1 and CDR2 (germline): SGHAT, FQNNGV.